This T cell receptor beta chain was captured by sequencing in a study of blood T cell repertoires in COVID-19. Individuals aged about 18 to 100 years were recruited from roughly 22 US areas. Sequencing used immunoSEQ multiplex PCR; TCRdb keeps in-frame clones, though not all of them. The sample carries 150,000 to 200,000 clones, more than 75% recorded once. Losses at the gene ends were 0 bases for V and 5 bases for J; bases not matched to a gene: 8. This CDR3 is 16 amino acids long. CDR1 KGHSH and CDR2 LQKENI come from the germline V gene. This chain links TRBV18 with TRBJ2-5; 8 bases match TRBD1. The clonotype was recovered from a woman between 45 and 65 years old who had recovered from COVID-19. Input material: PBMCs or T cells enriched from blood (not recorded which). The chain's CDR3 is CASSPPTGGQQETQYF. CDR3 sequence (DNA): TGTGCCAGCTCACCACCCACAGGGGGACAGCAGGAGACCCAGTACTTC.